Here is one T cell receptor beta chain with its context. Using immunoSEQ multiplex PCR, the repertoire was profiled, and TCRdb retains in-frame clones only, with some absent. The repertoire has some 660,000 clones, about 87% of them found once; the top ten carry roughly 0.0089%. V lost 4 bases to trimming and J lost 7 bases, with 20 bases between them. Per germline, CDR1 LNHDA and CDR2 SQIVND (reference sequence). CDR3 length: 15 amino acids. The entry originates in a study of shared T cell receptors in the human thymus. The sample was also linked to a second study, of human thymus T cells. That paper adds: Congenital heart defects were the reason for the corrective surgery that the donors, healthy Finnish infants, were having. From resections taken during corrective heart surgery, the thymus tissue was obtained. Gene usage for V and J segments appeared biased in thymic and blood repertoires. Unrelated individuals were reported by related research to share highly overlapping thymic repertoires.

Sequenced material: thymocytes. V gene TRBV19 combines with J gene TRBJ2-7; possibly TRBD2 for D (6 bases). The clonotype was recovered from a boy under two years old with a congenital heart defect. CDR3 bases: TGTGCCAGTAGTACCCGGACTAACTGGCCTGGGGAGCAGTACTTC. Its translation: CASSTRTNWPGEQYF.